The rows below give T cell receptor beta chains drawn from one sample of a study of blood T cells in healthy people across ages. In TCRdb, the 5' RACE reads were re-called with MiXCR into one record per CDR3 protein. The table lists approximately 830,000 distinct CDR3 sequences, 62% of them singletons. Sequenced: blood. Every receptor here comes from a man aged 25 to 45 in good health. Both conserved end residues are part of each CDR3.

>15|TRBV11-3
CASSLGGQMNNEQFF
>16|TRBV4-2
CASSQAAGLSYNEQFF
>17|TRBV27
CASSVKTGMLGVGEQYF
>15|TRBV5-1
CASSQTSGGEETQYF
>16|TRBV10-3
CAIRGTVGTGVYEQYF
>11|TRBV29-1
CSVEDGTREFF
>15|TRBV5-5
CASSLGQGPVYGYTF
>16|TRBV12-3/TRBV12-4
CASSLMPGQGTDTQYF
>13|TRBV4-3
CASSQVQGNEQYF
>13|TRBV20-1
CSASRGGNYGYTF
>15|TRBV29-1
CSVEARDQTRHGYTF
>15|TRBV4-2
CASSQGGGMNTEAFF
>17|TRBV7-2
CASSLGKGTDTYNEQFF
>11|TRBV6-6
CASSQRTEQYF
>13|TRBV29-1
CSVATGITDTQYF
>14|TRBV7-2
CASSRSGDSYEQYF
>15|TRBV2
CASSDLSASTGKLFF